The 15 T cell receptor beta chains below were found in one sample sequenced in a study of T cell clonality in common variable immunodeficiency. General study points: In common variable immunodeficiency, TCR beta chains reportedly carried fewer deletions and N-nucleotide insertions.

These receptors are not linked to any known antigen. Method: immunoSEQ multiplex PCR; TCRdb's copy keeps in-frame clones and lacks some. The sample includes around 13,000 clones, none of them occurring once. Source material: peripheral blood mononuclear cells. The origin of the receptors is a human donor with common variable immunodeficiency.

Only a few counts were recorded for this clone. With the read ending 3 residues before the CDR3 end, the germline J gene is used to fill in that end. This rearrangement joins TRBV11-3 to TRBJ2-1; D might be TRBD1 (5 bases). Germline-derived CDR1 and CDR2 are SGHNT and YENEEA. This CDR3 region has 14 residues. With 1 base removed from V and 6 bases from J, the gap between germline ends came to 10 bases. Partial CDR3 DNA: TGTGCCAGCAGCTTAGGCGTGGGGCCCAATGAG. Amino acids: CASSLGVGPNE. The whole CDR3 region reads CASSLGVGPNEQFF.

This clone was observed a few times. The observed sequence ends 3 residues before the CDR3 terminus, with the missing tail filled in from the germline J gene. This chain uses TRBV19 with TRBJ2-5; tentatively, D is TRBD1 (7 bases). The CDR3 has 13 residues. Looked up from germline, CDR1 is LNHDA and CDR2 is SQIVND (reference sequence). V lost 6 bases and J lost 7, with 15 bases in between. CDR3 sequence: CASRRDSRGTQYF. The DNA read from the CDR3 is TGTGCCAGTAGGCGGGACAGCCGAGGGACC.

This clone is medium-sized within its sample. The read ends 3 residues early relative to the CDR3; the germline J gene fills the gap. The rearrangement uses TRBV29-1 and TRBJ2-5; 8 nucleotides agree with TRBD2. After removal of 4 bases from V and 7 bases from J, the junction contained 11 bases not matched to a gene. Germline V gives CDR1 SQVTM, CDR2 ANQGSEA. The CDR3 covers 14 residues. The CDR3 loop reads CSVAGGTPSRTQYF. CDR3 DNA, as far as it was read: TGCAGCGTTGCGGGGGGGACACCCAGTAGGACC.

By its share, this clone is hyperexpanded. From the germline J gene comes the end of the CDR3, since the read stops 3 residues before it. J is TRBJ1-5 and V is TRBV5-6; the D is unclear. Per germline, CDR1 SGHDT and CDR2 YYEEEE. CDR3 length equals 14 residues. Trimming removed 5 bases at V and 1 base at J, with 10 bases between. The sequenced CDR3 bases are TGTGCCAGCAGGAAGTCGAGGAGCAATCAGCCC. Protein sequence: CASRKSRSNQP. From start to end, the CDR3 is CASRKSRSNQPQHF. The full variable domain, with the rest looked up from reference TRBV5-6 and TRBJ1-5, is DAGVTQSPTHLIKTRGQQVTLRCSPKSGHDTVSWYQQALGQGPQFIFQYYEEEERQRGNFPDRFSGHQFPNYSSELNVNALLLGDSALYLCASRKSRSNQPQHFGDGTRLSIL.

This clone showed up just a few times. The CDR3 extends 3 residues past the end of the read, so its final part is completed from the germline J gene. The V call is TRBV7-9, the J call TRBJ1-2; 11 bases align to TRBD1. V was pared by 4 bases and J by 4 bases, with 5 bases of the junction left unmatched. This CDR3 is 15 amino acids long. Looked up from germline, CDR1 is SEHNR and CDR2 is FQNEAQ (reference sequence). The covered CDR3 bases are TGTGCCAGCAGCTCCGGGACAGGGGGGATCTATGGC. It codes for CASSSGTGGIYG. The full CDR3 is CASSSGTGGIYGYTF.

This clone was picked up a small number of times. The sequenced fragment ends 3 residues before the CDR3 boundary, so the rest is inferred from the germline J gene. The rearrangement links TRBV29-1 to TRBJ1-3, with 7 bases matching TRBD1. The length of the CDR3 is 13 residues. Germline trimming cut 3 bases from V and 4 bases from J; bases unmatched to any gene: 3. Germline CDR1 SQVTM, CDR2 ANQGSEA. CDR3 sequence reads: CSVDSDRGNTIYF. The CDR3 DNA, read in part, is TGCAGCGTTGACTCGGACAGGGGAAACACC.

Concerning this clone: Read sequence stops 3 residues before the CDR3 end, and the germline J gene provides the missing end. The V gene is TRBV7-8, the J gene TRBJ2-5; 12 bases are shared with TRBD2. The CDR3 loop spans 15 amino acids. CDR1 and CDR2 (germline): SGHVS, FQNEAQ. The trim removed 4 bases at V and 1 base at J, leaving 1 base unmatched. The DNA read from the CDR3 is TGTGCCAGCAGCTCGGGACTAGCGGGCCAAGAGACC. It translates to CASSSGLAGQET. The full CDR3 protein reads CASSSGLAGQETQYF.

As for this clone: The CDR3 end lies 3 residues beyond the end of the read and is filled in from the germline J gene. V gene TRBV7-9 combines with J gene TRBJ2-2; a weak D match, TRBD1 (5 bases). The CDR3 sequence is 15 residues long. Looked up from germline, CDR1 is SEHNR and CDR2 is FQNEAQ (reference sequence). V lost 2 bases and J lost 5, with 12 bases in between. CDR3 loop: CASSLYAGQTGELFF. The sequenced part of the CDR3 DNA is TGTGCCAGCAGCTTATATGCAGGGCAAACCGGGGAG.

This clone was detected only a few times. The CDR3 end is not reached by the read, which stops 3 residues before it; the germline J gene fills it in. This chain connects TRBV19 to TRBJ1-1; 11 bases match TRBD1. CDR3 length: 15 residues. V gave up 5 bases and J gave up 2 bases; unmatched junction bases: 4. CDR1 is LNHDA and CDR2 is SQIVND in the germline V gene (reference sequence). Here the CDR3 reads CASSLGTGGNTEAFF. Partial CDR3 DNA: TGTGCCAGTAGTCTAGGGACAGGGGGAAACACTGAA. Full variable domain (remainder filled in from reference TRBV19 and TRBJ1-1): DGGITQSPKYLFRKEGQNVTLSCEQNLNHDAMYWYRQDPGQGLRLIYYSQIVNDFQKGDIAEGYSVSREKKESFPLTVTSAQKNPTAFYLCASSLGTGGNTEAFFGQGTRLTVV.

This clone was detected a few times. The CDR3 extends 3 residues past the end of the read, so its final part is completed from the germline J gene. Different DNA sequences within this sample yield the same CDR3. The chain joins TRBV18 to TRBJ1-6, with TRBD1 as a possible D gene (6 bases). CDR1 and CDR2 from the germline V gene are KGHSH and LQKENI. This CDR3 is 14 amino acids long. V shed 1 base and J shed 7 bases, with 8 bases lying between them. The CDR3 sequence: CASSPQGVNSPLHF. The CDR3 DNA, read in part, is TGTGCCAGCTCACCACAGGGGGTGAATTCACCC.

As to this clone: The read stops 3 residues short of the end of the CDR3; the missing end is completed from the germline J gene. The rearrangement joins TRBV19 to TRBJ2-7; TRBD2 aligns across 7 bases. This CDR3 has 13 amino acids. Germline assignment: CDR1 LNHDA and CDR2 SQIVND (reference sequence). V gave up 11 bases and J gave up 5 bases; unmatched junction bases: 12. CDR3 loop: CAPAGGTGNEQYF. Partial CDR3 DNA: TGTGCCCCAGCCGGGGGGACGGGGAACGAG.

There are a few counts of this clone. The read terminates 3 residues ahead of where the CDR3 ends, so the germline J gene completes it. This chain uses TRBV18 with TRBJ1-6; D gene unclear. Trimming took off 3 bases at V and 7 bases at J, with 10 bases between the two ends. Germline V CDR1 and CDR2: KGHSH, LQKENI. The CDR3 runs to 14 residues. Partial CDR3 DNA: TGTGCCAGCTCACCCGGGTGGCAAAATTCACCC. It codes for CASSPGWQNSP. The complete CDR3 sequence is CASSPGWQNSPLHF.

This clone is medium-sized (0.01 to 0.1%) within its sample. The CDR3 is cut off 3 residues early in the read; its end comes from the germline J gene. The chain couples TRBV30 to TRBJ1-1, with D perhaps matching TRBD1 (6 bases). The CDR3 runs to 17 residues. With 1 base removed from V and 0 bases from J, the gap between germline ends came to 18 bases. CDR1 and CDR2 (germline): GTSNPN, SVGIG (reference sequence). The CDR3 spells CAWSATGGQVMNTEAFF. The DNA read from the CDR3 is TGTGCCTGGAGTGCGACGGGGGGCCAGGTCATGAACACTGAA. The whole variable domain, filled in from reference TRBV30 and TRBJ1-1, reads SQTIHQWPATLVQPVGSPLSLECTVEGTSNPNLYWYRQAAGRGLQLLFYSVGIGQISSEVPQNLSASRPQDRQFILSSKKLLLSDSGFYLCAWSATGGQVMNTEAFFGQGTRLTVV.

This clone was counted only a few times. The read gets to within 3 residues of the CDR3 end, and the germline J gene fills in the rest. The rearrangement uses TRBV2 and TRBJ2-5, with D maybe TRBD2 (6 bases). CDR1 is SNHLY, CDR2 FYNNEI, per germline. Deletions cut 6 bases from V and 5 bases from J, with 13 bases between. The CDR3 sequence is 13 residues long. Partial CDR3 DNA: TGTGCCAGCAGCTACGGACGGGGGGAGACC. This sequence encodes CASSYGRGET. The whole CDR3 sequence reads CASSYGRGETQYF.

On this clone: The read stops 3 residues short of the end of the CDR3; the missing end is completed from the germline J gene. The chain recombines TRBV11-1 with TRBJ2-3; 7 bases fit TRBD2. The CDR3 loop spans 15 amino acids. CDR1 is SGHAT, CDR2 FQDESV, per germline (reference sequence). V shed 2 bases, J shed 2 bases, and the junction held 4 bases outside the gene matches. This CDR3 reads CASSLRDYYTDTQYF. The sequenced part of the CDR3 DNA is TGTGCCAGCAGCTTAAGGGACTATTACACAGATACG.